This T cell receptor beta chain was observed in a study of blood T cell repertoires in COVID-19. The CDR3 covers 14 residues. The V gene lost 5 bases and the J gene lost 3 bases, with 13 bases spanning the gap. Germline values: CDR1 SGHAT, CDR2 FQNNGV. This clone was counted only a few times. Libraries were prepared by immunoSEQ multiplex PCR; TCRdb keeps only in-frame clonotypes and omits some of them. The sample has roughly 180,000 clones; 75% to 80% are singletons. V and J are TRBV11-2 and TRBJ1-2; unclear D gene. The clonotype comes from a woman in her fifties or sixties with active or convalescent COVID-19. Material: peripheral blood. CDR3 protein: CASSPIALDYGYTF. CDR3 sequence (DNA): TGTGCCAGCAGCCCGATCGCGTTGGACTATGGCTACACCTTC.